What follows describes a single TCR beta chain. This CDR3 has 13 residues. The V and J ends lost 5 bases and 6 bases respectively, with 11 bases between them. Germline loops: CDR1 MNHEY, CDR2 SVGAGI. Sequenced by immunoSEQ multiplex PCR; TCRdb stores in-frame clones only, minus some. The repertoire holds about 58,000 clones, approximately 91% seen once, with 7.5% to 9.5% in the top ten. These data are taken from a study of blood T cell repertoires in COVID-19. Study context: Both acute and convalescent COVID-19 samples were obtained from the United States, Italy and Spain. PBMCs, B-cell-depleted T cells, or T cells were the source of the cDNA or gDNA that made up the material.

The source material was peripheral blood. This TCR was sampled from a woman in her 70s with active COVID-19. This chain joins TRBV6-5 and TRBJ1-5, with a possible D match to TRBD1 (5 bases). CDR3 region: CASSPRATQPQHF. CDR3 DNA sequence: TGTGCCAGCAGTCCCAGGGCGACTCAGCCCCAGCATTTT.